These 12 T cell receptor beta chains share one sample of origin, sequenced in a study of blood T cell repertoires in COVID-19. Clones were read by immunoSEQ multiplex PCR, and TCRdb kept only the in-frame ones, dropping some. Of 250,000 to 300,000 clones listed, 80% to 90% are singletons. Sequenced: peripheral blood. These receptors all come from a man between 40 and 49 years old with acute or convalescent COVID-19.

This sequence joins TRBV27 and TRBJ2-2; D might be TRBD2 (5 bases). Germline CDR1 reads MNHEY; CDR2 reads SMNVEV (reference sequence). Deletions cut 6 bases from V and 7 bases from J, with 15 bases between. The CDR3 is made up of 14 amino acids. CDR3 residues: CASSRGLLIGELFF. The CDR3 region has the DNA TGTGCCAGCAGCCGGGGTCTACTGATCGGGGAGCTGTTTTTT.

V usage is TRBV19 and J usage is TRBJ1-4; no clear D. CDR3 length: 12 residues. Trimming took 2 bases from V and 8 from J, leaving 6 bases between them. Germline V lookup: CDR1 LNHDA, CDR2 SQIVND (reference sequence). CDR3 loop: CASSIRGEKLFF. CDR3 nucleotide sequence: TGTGCCAGTAGTATAAGAGGAGAAAAACTGTTTTTT.

The chain carries TRBV12-5 and TRBJ2-3, with TRBD2 as a possible D gene (6 bases). CDR1 and CDR2 from the germline V gene are LGHNT and FRNRAP. Trimming cost V 7 bases and J 6 bases, with 11 bases left between them. The CDR3 length is 12 residues. The CDR3 loop is CASAWEADTQYF. Here the CDR3 DNA reads TGTGCTAGTGCCTGGGAGGCGGATACGCAGTATTTT.

The chain links TRBV4-1 to TRBJ1-1, with 7 positions matching TRBD1. J lost 3 bases, V lost 0 bases, and 1 base had no gene match. Germline V gene data show CDR1 as MGHRA and CDR2 as YSYEKL. The CDR3 is 14 residues long. The CDR3 nucleotides are TGCGCCAGCAGCCAAGAGACAGGGTACACTGAAGCTTTCTTT. This translates into CASSQETGYTEAFF.

The J gene is TRBJ1-6, the V gene TRBV4-1; possibly TRBD1 for D (6 bases). The ends were cut back, 3 bases at V and 9 bases at J, with 18 bases in the middle. The CDR3 spans 16 residues. The germline V gene encodes CDR1 MGHRA and CDR2 YSYEKL. CDR3 coding DNA: TGCGCCAGCAGCCACGGCGGGGGCAGGGGAGCTTCACCCCTCCACTTT. It translates to CASSHGGGRGASPLHF.

The CDR3 sequence: CASSETGRNTGELFF. The CDR3 DNA reads TGTGCCAGCAGCGAGACAGGGAGGAACACCGGGGAGCTGTTTTTT. The chain uses TRBV5-6 and TRBJ2-2, with 7 bases fitting TRBD1. This CDR3 has 15 amino acids. J was trimmed by 1 base and V by 4 bases; bases with no gene match: 4. Germline values: CDR1 SGHDT, CDR2 YYEEEE.

This sequence joins TRBV11-3 and TRBJ2-5, with 12 positions matching TRBD1. This CDR3 spans 15 amino acids. Per germline, CDR1 SGHNT and CDR2 YENEEA. V shed 5 bases, J shed 4 bases, and the junction held 5 bases outside the gene matches. The CDR3 DNA reads TGTGCCAGCAGCCCCGGGACAGGGGGCGGAGAGACCCAGTACTTC. The encoded protein is CASSPGTGGGETQYF. Looking up the rest from reference TRBV11-3 and TRBJ2-5 gives the full variable domain: EAGVVQSPRYKIIEKKQPVAFWCNPISGHNTLYWYLQNLGQGPELLIRYENEEAVDDSQLPKDRFSAERLKGVDSTLKIQPAELGDSAVYLCASSPGTGGGETQYFGPGTRLLVL.

V gene TRBV29-1 combines with J gene TRBJ2-1; 7 bases are shared with TRBD2. Germline trimming cut 7 bases from V and 2 bases from J; bases unmatched to any gene: 14. Per germline, CDR1 SQVTM and CDR2 ANQGSEA. The CDR3 runs to 16 residues. CDR3 in amino acids: CSATAGAGRTYNEQFF. CDR3 DNA: TGCAGCGCCACCGCCGGAGCGGGGCGTACCTACAATGAGCAGTTCTTC.

The chain employs TRBV7-3 and TRBJ1-1; the D is unclear. The CDR3 covers 13 residues. CDR1 is SGHTA, CDR2 FQGTGA, per germline. The V end lost 4 bases, the J end lost 1 base, and 7 bases lay between the germline ends. The CDR3: CASSSYTNTEAFF. The CDR3 bases are TGTGCCAGCAGCTCGTACACGAACACTGAAGCTTTCTTT.

V usage is TRBV7-2 and J usage is TRBJ2-7; the D gene is possibly TRBD1 (6 bases). Germline V gene data show CDR1 as SGHTA and CDR2 as FQGNSA. V was clipped by 1 base and J by 4 bases, with 11 bases between them. The CDR3 runs to 14 residues. In DNA, the CDR3 is TGTGCCAGCAGCTTAGTGTCAGGGGAATACGAGCAGTACTTC. It translates to CASSLVSGEYEQYF.

This clone came up once. This chain joins TRBV11-2 and TRBJ1-1; D possibly corresponds to TRBD1 (6 bases). This CDR3 contains 19 residues. The V end lost 5 bases, the J end lost 1 base, and 26 bases lay between the germline ends. Germline-derived CDR1 and CDR2 are SGHAT and FQNNGV. The CDR3 region has the DNA TGTGCCAGCAGCGGAGTAGGGGGGGGCGCAGAGACAGCGAACACTGAAGCTTTCTTT. Its protein is CASSGVGGGAETANTEAFF.

This clone was recorded once. The chain joins TRBV25-1 to TRBJ1-3, with no clear D. The CDR3 covers 13 residues. The germline V and J ends were trimmed by 5 bases and 0 bases, with 5 bases remaining between them. In germline, CDR1 is MGHDK, CDR2 SYGVNS. CDR3 DNA: TGTGCCAGCAGTCCTTACTCTGGAAACACCATATATTTT. Translated: CASSPYSGNTIYF. Based on the CDR3 plus reference TRBV25-1 and TRBJ1-3, the full variable domain is EADIYQTPRYLVIGTGKKITLECSQTMGHDKMYWYQQDPGMELHLIHYSYGVNSTEKGDLSSESTVSRIRTEHFPLTLESARPSHTSQYLCASSPYSGNTIYFGEGSWLTVV.